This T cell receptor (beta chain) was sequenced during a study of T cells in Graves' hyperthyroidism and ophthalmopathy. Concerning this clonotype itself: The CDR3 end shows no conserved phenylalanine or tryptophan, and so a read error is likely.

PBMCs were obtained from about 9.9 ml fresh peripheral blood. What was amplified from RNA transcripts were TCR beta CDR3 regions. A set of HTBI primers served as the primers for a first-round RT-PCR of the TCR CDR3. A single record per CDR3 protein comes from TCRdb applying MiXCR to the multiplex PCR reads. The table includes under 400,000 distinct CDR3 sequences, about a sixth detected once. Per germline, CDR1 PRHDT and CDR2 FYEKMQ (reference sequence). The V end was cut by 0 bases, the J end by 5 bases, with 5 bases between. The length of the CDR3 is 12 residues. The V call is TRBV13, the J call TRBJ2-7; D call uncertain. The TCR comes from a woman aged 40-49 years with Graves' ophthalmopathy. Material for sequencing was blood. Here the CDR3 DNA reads TGTGCCAGCAGCTTAGGCTCGAACGAGCAGTACCTC. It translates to CASSLGSNEQYL.